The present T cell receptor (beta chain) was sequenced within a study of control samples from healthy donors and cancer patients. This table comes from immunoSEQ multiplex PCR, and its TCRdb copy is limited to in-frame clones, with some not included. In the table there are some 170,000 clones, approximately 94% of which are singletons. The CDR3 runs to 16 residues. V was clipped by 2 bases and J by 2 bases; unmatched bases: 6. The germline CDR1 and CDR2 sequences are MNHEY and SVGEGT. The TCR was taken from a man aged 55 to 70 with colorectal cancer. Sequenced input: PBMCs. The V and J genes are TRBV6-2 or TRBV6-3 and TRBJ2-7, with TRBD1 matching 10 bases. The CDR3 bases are TGTGCCAGCAGTTACACGGTCGGGACAGGGGCCTACGAGCAGTACTTC. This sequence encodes CASSYTVGTGAYEQYF.